This is a list of T cell receptor beta chains from one sample in a study of blood T cell repertoires in COVID-19. Profiled with immunoSEQ multiplex PCR; TCRdb holds only in-frame clones, not every one. The profile shows around 26,000 clones, roughly 85% of them singletons. Sample: peripheral blood. The receptors originated from a human donor with active COVID-19. The donor label of this sample is uncertain. The CDR3 runs from the conserved cysteine through the conserved F or W. A D gene is named only where the DNA matches it firmly. Clone size is shown for a subset of rows, as once, few, many or a class of expanded clone.

J: TRBJ1-5; D: NA; size: once; V: TRBV6-5; CDR3: CASSTRGNQPQHF; DNA: TGTGCCAGCAGTACCCGAGGCAATCAGCCCCAGCATTTT
J: TRBJ1-5; D: TRBD1; size: NA; V: TRBV19; CDR3: CASSIPGTGDQPQHF; DNA: TGTGCCAGTAGTATCCCGGGGACAGGGGATCAGCCCCAGCATTTT
J: TRBJ2-6; D: NA; size: NA; V: TRBV7-8; CDR3: CASSWGLGGANVLTF; DNA: TGTGCCAGCAGCTGGGGCCTAGGAGGGGCCAACGTCCTGACTTTC
J: TRBJ2-5; D: TRBD2; size: NA; V: TRBV6-6; CDR3: CASSTGLAGQETQYF; DNA: TGTGCCAGCAGTACGGGACTAGCGGGCCAAGAGACCCAGTACTTC
J: TRBJ2-7; D: TRBD2; size: NA; V: TRBV6-5; CDR3: CASSTGTSGYEQYF; DNA: TGTGCCAGCAGTACCGGGACTAGCGGGTACGAGCAGTACTTC
J: TRBJ2-7; D: TRBD1; size: NA; V: TRBV28; CDR3: CASRPGQLTYEQYF; DNA: TGTGCCAGCAGACCGGGACAGCTCACCTACGAGCAGTACTTC
J: TRBJ2-1; D: NA; size: NA; V: TRBV14; CDR3: CASSQVAGPYNEQFF; DNA: TGTGCCAGCAGCCAAGTGGCAGGGCCGTACAATGAGCAGTTCTTC
J: TRBJ1-2; D: TRBD1; size: NA; V: TRBV11-3; CDR3: CASTTGGRHGYTF; DNA: TGTGCCAGCACGACAGGGGGCCGACATGGCTACACCTTC
J: TRBJ1-1; D: NA; size: NA; V: TRBV28; CDR3: CASSFGGVNLNTEAFF; DNA: TGTGCCAGCAGTTTTGGGGGGGTAAACCTGAACACTGAAGCTTTCTTT
J: TRBJ2-1; D: TRBD2; size: NA; V: TRBV19; CDR3: CASSRGLAGPEPQEQFF; DNA: TGTGCCAGTAGTAGGGGACTAGCGGGCCCAGAGCCACAGGAGCAGTTCTTC
J: TRBJ2-1; D: NA; size: NA; V: TRBV20-1; CDR3: CSASRGLVHEQFF; DNA: TGCAGTGCTAGTAGAGGGCTAGTCCATGAGCAGTTCTTC
J: TRBJ2-7; D: TRBD1; size: once; V: TRBV19; CDR3: CASSLTGDSSYEQYF; DNA: TGTGCCAGTAGTCTGACAGGGGATAGCTCCTACGAGCAGTACTTC
J: TRBJ1-6; D: NA; size: NA; V: TRBV18; CDR3: CASSSYSTGNSPLHF; DNA: TGTGCCAGCTCATCGTATTCTACAGGGAATTCACCCCTCCACTTT
J: TRBJ2-4; D: NA; size: once; V: TRBV5-8; CDR3: CASSLDRGGDLAGNIQYF; DNA: TGTGCCAGCAGCTTGGACAGGGGGGGTGATTTAGCCGGGAACATTCAGTACTTC
J: TRBJ2-1; D: NA; size: NA; V: TRBV3-1/TRBV3-2; CDR3: CASSQDDYMQFF; DNA: TGTGCCAGCAGCCAAGACGACTACATGCAGTTCTTC
J: TRBJ2-7; D: NA; size: NA; V: TRBV27; CDR3: CASSINPGLLYEQYF; DNA: TGTGCCAGCAGTATCAACCCGGGACTCCTCTACGAGCAGTACTTC
J: TRBJ2-5; D: TRBD2; size: NA; V: TRBV6-5; CDR3: CASRIGLAGVQTQYF; DNA: TGTGCCAGCAGGATAGGACTAGCGGGAGTACAGACCCAGTACTTC
J: TRBJ2-2; D: TRBD2; size: once; V: TRBV11-2; CDR3: CASGRERVMTGELFF; DNA: TGTGCCAGCGGGAGGGAGCGAGTAATGACCGGGGAGCTGTTTTTT
J: TRBJ2-7; D: TRBD2; size: NA; V: TRBV7-2; CDR3: CASSLREGWTYEQYF; DNA: TGTGCCAGCAGCCTGCGGGAGGGGTGGACCTACGAGCAGTACTTC
J: TRBJ1-1; D: TRBD1; size: NA; V: TRBV7-2; CDR3: CASSLAVSRGDTEAFF; DNA: TGTGCCAGCAGCTTAGCGGTGAGCAGGGGGGACACTGAAGCTTTCTTT
J: TRBJ2-1; D: TRBD1; size: NA; V: TRBV9; CDR3: CASSPAGTGGSHEQFF; DNA: TGTGCCAGCAGCCCCGCTGGGACAGGGGGCTCCCATGAGCAGTTCTTC
J: TRBJ1-1; D: TRBD1; size: NA; V: TRBV7-6; CDR3: CASSLGTGRGGTEAFF; DNA: TGTGCCAGCAGCCTAGGGACAGGTAGGGGTGGCACTGAAGCTTTCTTT
J: TRBJ1-6; D: TRBD1; size: medium-sized; V: TRBV10-3; CDR3: CAISETGGNSPLHF; DNA: TGTGCCATCAGTGAGACAGGGGGGAATTCACCCCTCCACTTT
J: TRBJ2-3; D: NA; size: NA; V: TRBV28; CDR3: CATTDILTRDTQYF; DNA: TGTGCCACCACGGACATTCTCACAAGAGATACGCAGTATTTT
J: TRBJ2-1; D: TRBD1; size: NA; V: TRBV15; CDR3: CATSRGDSGGPYNEQFF; DNA: TGTGCCACCAGCAGAGGGGACTCAGGGGGCCCCTACAATGAGCAGTTCTTC
J: TRBJ2-5; D: NA; size: NA; V: TRBV18; CDR3: CASSPVLNQETQYF; DNA: TGTGCCAGCTCACCTGTCCTAAACCAAGAGACCCAGTACTTC
J: TRBJ2-7; D: TRBD2; size: NA; V: TRBV19; CDR3: CASSAGLAAYEQYF; DNA: TGTGCCAGTAGTGCGGGACTAGCGGCCTACGAGCAGTACTTC
J: TRBJ2-5; D: TRBD2; size: NA; V: TRBV29-1; CDR3: CSFRREGQETQYF; DNA: TGCAGCTTTCGACGGGAGGGCCAAGAGACCCAGTACTTC
J: TRBJ1-6; D: NA; size: once; V: TRBV4-1; CDR3: CASSQVFSSYNSPLHF; DNA: TGCGCCAGCAGCCAAGTTTTTAGCTCCTATAATTCACCCCTCCACTTT
J: TRBJ2-1; D: TRBD1; size: NA; V: TRBV29-1; CDR3: CSVGRRGTGKTNEQFF; DNA: TGCAGCGTTGGAAGACGAGGGACAGGAAAAACCAATGAGCAGTTCTTC
J: TRBJ2-2; D: TRBD2; size: NA; V: TRBV5-4; CDR3: CASSLSGLAGPGELFF; DNA: TGTGCCAGCAGCTTATCGGGACTAGCGGGACCCGGGGAGCTGTTTTTT
J: TRBJ2-3; D: TRBD2; size: NA; V: TRBV25-1; CDR3: CASSEYRGGPDTQYF; DNA: TGTGCCAGCAGTGAATATCGGGGGGGTCCAGATACGCAGTATTTT
J: TRBJ2-7; D: NA; size: once; V: TRBV27; CDR3: CASSWTVAYEQYF; DNA: TGTGCCAGCAGTTGGACAGTCGCCTACGAGCAGTACTTC
J: TRBJ2-1; D: NA; size: NA; V: TRBV5-6; CDR3: CASSGVISYNEQFF; DNA: TGTGCCAGCAGCGGAGTCATATCCTACAATGAGCAGTTCTTC
J: TRBJ2-7; D: NA; size: NA; V: TRBV13; CDR3: CASSVGTGYEQYF; DNA: TGTGCCAGCAGCGTAGGAACAGGGTACGAGCAGTACTTC
J: TRBJ1-2; D: NA; size: NA; V: TRBV6-1; CDR3: CASSEGVPGLPLTNSGGYTF; DNA: TGTGCCAGCAGTGAAGGGGTCCCGGGACTCCCATTAACGAATTCTGGTGGCTACACCTTC
J: TRBJ1-4; D: TRBD1; size: NA; V: TRBV19; CDR3: CASSAAGTGVEKLFF; DNA: TGTGCCAGTAGTGCGGCCGGGACAGGGGTTGAAAAACTGTTTTTT
J: TRBJ1-5; D: TRBD1; size: NA; V: TRBV19; CDR3: CASSIWDRDQPQHF; DNA: TGTGCCAGTAGTATATGGGACAGGGATCAGCCCCAGCATTTT
J: TRBJ2-1; D: NA; size: NA; V: TRBV6-5; CDR3: CASSYAGEQFF; DNA: TGTGCCAGCAGTTACGCGGGTGAGCAGTTCTTC
J: TRBJ2-2; D: TRBD2; size: NA; V: TRBV7-2; CDR3: CASSFTSGGGGELFF; DNA: TGTGCCAGCAGCTTTACTAGCGGAGGGGGCGGGGAGCTGTTTTTT
J: TRBJ2-5; D: TRBD2; size: NA; V: TRBV7-2; CDR3: CASSSPWSGRAGETQYF; DNA: TGTGCCAGCAGCTCCCCGTGGAGCGGGAGGGCGGGAGAGACCCAGTACTTC
J: TRBJ1-6; D: NA; size: NA; V: TRBV21-1; CDR3: CASRFSGTGAYNSPLHF; DNA: TGTGCCAGCAGATTTTCCGGGACAGGGGCCTATAATTCACCCCTCCACTTT
J: TRBJ2-3; D: TRBD2; size: NA; V: TRBV3-1/TRBV3-2; CDR3: CASSPMREGPLTDTQYF; DNA: TGTGCCAGCAGCCCCATGAGGGAGGGCCCTCTCACAGATACGCAGTATTTT
J: TRBJ1-2; D: NA; size: NA; V: TRBV28; CDR3: CASSGNYGYTF; DNA: TGTGCCAGCAGTGGCAACTATGGCTACACCTTC